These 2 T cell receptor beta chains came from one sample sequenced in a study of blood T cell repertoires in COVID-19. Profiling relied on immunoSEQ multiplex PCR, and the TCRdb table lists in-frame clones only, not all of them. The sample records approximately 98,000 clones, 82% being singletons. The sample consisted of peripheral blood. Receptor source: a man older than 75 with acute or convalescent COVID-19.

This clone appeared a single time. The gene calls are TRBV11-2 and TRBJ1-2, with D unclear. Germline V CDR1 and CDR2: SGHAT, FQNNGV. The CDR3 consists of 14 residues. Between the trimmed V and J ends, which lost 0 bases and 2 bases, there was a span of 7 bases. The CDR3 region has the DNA TGTGCCAGCAGCTTAGACCAGTTCAACTATGGCTACACCTTC. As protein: CASSLDQFNYGYTF.

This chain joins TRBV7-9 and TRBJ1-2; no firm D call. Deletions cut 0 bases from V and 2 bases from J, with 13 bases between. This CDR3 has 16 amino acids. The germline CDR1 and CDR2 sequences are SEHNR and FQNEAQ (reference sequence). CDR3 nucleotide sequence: TGTGCCAGCAGCTTAGCTACGGTAAACTTAAACTATGGCTACACCTTC. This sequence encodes CASSLATVNLNYGYTF.